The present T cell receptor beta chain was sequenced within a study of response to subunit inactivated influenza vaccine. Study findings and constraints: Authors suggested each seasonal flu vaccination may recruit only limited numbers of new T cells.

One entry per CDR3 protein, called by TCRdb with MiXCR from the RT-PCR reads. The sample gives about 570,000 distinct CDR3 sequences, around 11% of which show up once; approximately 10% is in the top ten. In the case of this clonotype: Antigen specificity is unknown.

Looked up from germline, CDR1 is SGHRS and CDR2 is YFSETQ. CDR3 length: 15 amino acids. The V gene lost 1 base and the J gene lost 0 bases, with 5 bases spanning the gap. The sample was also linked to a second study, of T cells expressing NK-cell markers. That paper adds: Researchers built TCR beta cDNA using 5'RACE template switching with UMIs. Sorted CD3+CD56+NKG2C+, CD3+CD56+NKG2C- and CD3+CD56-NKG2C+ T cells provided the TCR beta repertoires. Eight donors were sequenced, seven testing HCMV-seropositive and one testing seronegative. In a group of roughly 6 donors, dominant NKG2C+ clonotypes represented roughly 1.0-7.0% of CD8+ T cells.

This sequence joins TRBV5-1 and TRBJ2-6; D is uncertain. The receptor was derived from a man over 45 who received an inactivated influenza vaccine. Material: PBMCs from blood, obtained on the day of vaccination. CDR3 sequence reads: CASSLRVSGANVLTF. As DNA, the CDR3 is TGCGCCAGCAGCTTGCGAGTCTCTGGGGCCAACGTCCTGACTTTC.